This TCR beta chain was retrieved from a study of blood T cell repertoires in COVID-19. In the study overall: The study drew acute and convalescent COVID-19 samples from the United States, Italy and Spain. Nucleic acid was either cDNA or gDNA, and it came from T cells, B-cell-depleted T cells, or PBMCs.

V was clipped by 3 bases and J by 8 bases, with 14 bases between them. Germline CDR1 is SGDLS and CDR2 is YYNGEE. The CDR3 is made up of 13 amino acids. Under the authors' procedure: Amplification with reference gene primers provided the estimates of nucleated cell counts. Data came from immunoSEQ multiplex PCR; TCRdb stores just in-frame clones and leaves some out. From that table come the V and J calls and clone size; the DNA was used to work out D and trimming. The sample holds over 45,000 clones, 90% to 95% seen once. Sequenced: peripheral blood. The source is a woman between 55 and 75 years old with active or convalescent COVID-19. This chain joins TRBV9 and TRBJ1-1, with D possibly matching TRBD1 (5 bases). CDR3: CASSERPEGEAFF. DNA of the CDR3: TGTGCCAGCAGCGAGCGACCGGAGGGGGAAGCTTTCTTT.